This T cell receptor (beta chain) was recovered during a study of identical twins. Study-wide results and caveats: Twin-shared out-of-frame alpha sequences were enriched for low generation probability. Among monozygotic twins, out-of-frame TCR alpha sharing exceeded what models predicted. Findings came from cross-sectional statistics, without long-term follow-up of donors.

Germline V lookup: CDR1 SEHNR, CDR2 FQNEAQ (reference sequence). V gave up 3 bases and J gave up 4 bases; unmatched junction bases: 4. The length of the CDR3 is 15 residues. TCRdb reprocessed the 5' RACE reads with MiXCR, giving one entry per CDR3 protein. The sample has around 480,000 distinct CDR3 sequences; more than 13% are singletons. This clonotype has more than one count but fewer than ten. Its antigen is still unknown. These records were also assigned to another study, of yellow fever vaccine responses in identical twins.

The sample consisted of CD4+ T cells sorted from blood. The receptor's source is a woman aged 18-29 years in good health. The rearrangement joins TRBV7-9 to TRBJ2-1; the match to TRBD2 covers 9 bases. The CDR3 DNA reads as TGTGCCAGCAGCTTCGGGACTAGCAGGTACAATGAGCAGTTCTTC. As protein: CASSFGTSRYNEQFF.